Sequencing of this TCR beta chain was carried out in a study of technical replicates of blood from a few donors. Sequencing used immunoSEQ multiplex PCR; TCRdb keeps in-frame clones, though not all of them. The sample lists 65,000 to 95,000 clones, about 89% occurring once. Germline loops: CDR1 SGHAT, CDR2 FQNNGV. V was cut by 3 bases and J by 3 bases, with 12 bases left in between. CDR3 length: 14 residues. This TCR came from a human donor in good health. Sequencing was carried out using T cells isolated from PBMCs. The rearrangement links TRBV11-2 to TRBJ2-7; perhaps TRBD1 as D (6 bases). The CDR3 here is CASSFRGRLYEQYF. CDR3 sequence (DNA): TGTGCCAGCAGCTTTAGGGGGAGACTCTACGAGCAGTACTTC.